One sample yielded the 13 T cell receptor beta chains listed below, sequenced in a study of cytomegalovirus exposure and HLA in healthy donors. Researchers ran the PCR with 60 Vbeta and 13 Jbeta primers. Generated by immunoSEQ multiplex PCR, the TCRdb table keeps only in-frame clones and is missing some. The sample consists of 85,000 to 120,000 clones, 71% of them appearing once. Sequencing was performed on PBMCs. These receptors originate from a female donor in good health and CMV-seronegative.

The chain couples TRBV18 to TRBJ1-2; D uncertain. V was shortened by 2 bases and J by 4 bases, with 8 bases between the two germline ends. This CDR3 region has 13 residues. CDR1 and CDR2 from the germline V gene are KGHSH and LQKENI. The CDR3 DNA reads TGTGCCAGCTCACCATTGCCAGGCTATGGCTACACCTTC. It translates to CASSPLPGYGYTF.

The genes are TRBV15 and TRBJ1-1, with TRBD1 identical over 8 bases. V dropped 5 bases and J dropped 6; count of bases not matched to a gene: 20. The length of the CDR3 is 18 residues. Germline CDR1 LNHNV, CDR2 YYDKDF (reference sequence). The CDR3 coding sequence is TGTGCCACCAGCTCCCCCGGGACAGGATGGAAAGGTCGGGCTGAAGCTTTCTTT. This translates into CATSSPGTGWKGRAEAFF.

This clone showed up just a few times. CDR3 loop: CASIPGQGAGGELFF. The CDR3 coding sequence is TGTGCCAGCATCCCGGGACAGGGTGCCGGCGGGGAGCTGTTTTTT. V gene TRBV28 combines with J gene TRBJ2-2; 9 nucleotides line up with TRBD1. The germline CDR1 and CDR2 sequences are MDHEN and SYDVKM. This CDR3 is built from 15 residues. V shed 7 bases, J shed 7 bases, and the junction held 10 bases outside the gene matches.

The chain uses TRBV5-4 and TRBJ2-2; 8 positions match TRBD1. Trimming at V came to 5 bases and at J to 6 bases, leaving 3 bases not matched to a gene. The V gene's germline CDR1 is SGHNT and CDR2 YYREEE (reference sequence). The CDR3 contains 13 residues. The CDR3 DNA reads as TGTGCCAGCAGTTCGACAGGGGCCGGGGAGCTGTTTTTT. Amino acid sequence: CASSSTGAGELFF.

This sequence joins TRBV9 and TRBJ2-1, with D tentatively TRBD2 (5 bases). The germline V gene encodes CDR1 SGDLS and CDR2 YYNGEE. This CDR3 region has 14 residues. Trimming cost V 0 bases and J 5 bases, with 9 bases left between them. CDR3 amino acids: CASSVAGNNNEQFF. In DNA form, the CDR3 reads TGTGCCAGCAGCGTAGCGGGAAATAACAATGAGCAGTTCTTC. The full variable domain, in which reference TRBV9 and TRBJ2-1 provide the parts outside the CDR3, is DSGVTQTPKHLITATGQRVTLRCSPRSGDLSVYWYQQSLDQGLQFLIQYYNGEERAKGNILERFSAQQFPDLHSELNLSSLELGDSALYFCASSVAGNNNEQFFGPGTRLTVL.

The rearrangement joins TRBV28 to TRBJ2-6; possible D gene TRBD2, 6 bases. The CDR3 loop spans 18 amino acids. V lost 3 bases and J lost 1, with 16 bases in between. Per the germline V gene, CDR1 is MDHEN and CDR2 is SYDVKM. The CDR3 sequence is CASSFPGAGGSGANVLTF. CDR3 coding DNA: TGTGCCAGCAGTTTCCCGGGAGCCGGTGGTTCTGGGGCCAACGTCCTGACTTTC.

The J gene is TRBJ2-1, the V gene TRBV9, with D uncertain. CDR3 length: 13 residues. Germline V gives CDR1 SGDLS, CDR2 YYNGEE. The V gene lost 0 bases and the J gene lost 9 bases, with 10 bases spanning the gap. The DNA of the CDR3 is TGTGCCAGCAGCGTAGGACATCCCACTGAGCAGTTCTTC. Translating it yields CASSVGHPTEQFF.

This clone was detected only once. The chain links TRBV27 to TRBJ2-7, with D maybe TRBD2 (5 bases). The CDR3 is 15 residues long. The V and J ends lost 4 bases and 4 bases respectively, with 17 bases between them. CDR1 is MNHEY, CDR2 SMNVEV, per germline (reference sequence). DNA of the CDR3: TGTGCCAGCAGTTCCCCCCGGGGTGTAGGGTACGAGCAGTACTTC. Translated: CASSSPRGVGYEQYF.

The V and J genes are TRBV5-1 and TRBJ2-1; D remains ambiguous. This CDR3 has 16 amino acids. From germline, CDR1 is SGHRS and CDR2 YFSETQ. Between the trimmed V and J ends, which lost 4 bases and 4 bases, there was a span of 18 bases. The CDR3 nucleotides are TGCGCCAGCAGCCGTGACGACTGGAAAGGTTACAATGAGCAGTTCTTC. Translating gives CASSRDDWKGYNEQFF.

V usage is TRBV5-1 and J usage is TRBJ1-1; the match to TRBD1 covers 9 bases. This CDR3 spans 15 amino acids. The germline CDR1 and CDR2 sequences are SGHRS and YFSETQ. The J segment lost 4 bases and the V segment lost 0 bases, leaving 4 bases of the junction unmatched. The CDR3 is CASSLVGTGSTEAFF. DNA of the CDR3: TGCGCCAGCAGCTTGGTGGGGACAGGGTCCACTGAAGCTTTCTTT.

The gene calls are TRBV30 and TRBJ2-3, with 10 bases that match TRBD1. V lost 1 base to trimming and J lost 4 bases; unmatched junction nucleotides: 5. The CDR3 is made up of 15 amino acids. Per the germline V gene, CDR1 is GTSNPN and CDR2 is SVGIG (reference sequence). The CDR3 DNA follows: TGTGCCTGGAGTGACCGGGACAGGGGCGCAGATACGCAGTATTTT. Translated, it gives CAWSDRDRGADTQYF.

The V call is TRBV7-2, the J call TRBJ1-1; no definite D call. Per germline, CDR1 SGHTA and CDR2 FQGNSA. The CDR3 has 15 amino acids. Trimming took off 5 bases at V and 0 bases at J, with 13 bases between the two ends. CDR3 bases: TGTGCCAGCAGCCCAGACGGGAACATGAACACTGAAGCTTTCTTT. This gives the protein CASSPDGNMNTEAFF.

The genes are TRBV2 and TRBJ1-5; D is perhaps TRBD1 (6 bases). Trimming pared 6 bases from V and 0 bases from J, leaving 18 bases between. This CDR3 is 17 amino acids long. CDR1 is SNHLY and CDR2 is FYNNEI in the germline V gene. The CDR3 coding sequence is TGTGCCAGCAGACTTCACGGACAGATTTATAGCAATCAGCCCCAGCATTTT. Translating gives CASRLHGQIYSNQPQHF.